The 20 T cell receptor beta chains below all came from one sample that was sequenced in a study of T-cell reconstitution after alpha-beta-depleted transplantation in children. Preparation of the TCRbeta library involved a method that used unique molecular identifiers. One entry per CDR3 protein, called by TCRdb with MiXCR from the PCR reads. The data contain hundreds of thousands of distinct CDR3 sequences, approximately 16% of them singletons. Here the sequenced sample was PBMCs from the stem cell graft donor, taken from the stem cell graft. These receptors were obtained from a human donor who donated a stem cell graft to a child with acute lymphoblastic leukemia.

The rearrangement joins TRBV9 to TRBJ1-1; 9 bases are a match to TRBD1. With V trimmed by 3 bases and J by 5 bases, 5 bases remained unmatched. The CDR3 covers 14 residues. Germline V gene lookup returns CDR1 SGDLS and CDR2 YYNGEE. The CDR3: CASSATGGWTEAFF. Written as DNA, the CDR3 is TGTGCCAGCAGCGCGACAGGGGGGTGGACTGAAGCTTTCTTT.

The rearrangement joins TRBV12-3 or TRBV12-4 to TRBJ1-2, with D perhaps TRBD1 (6 bases). V lost 4 bases to trimming and J lost 3 bases, with 12 bases between them. The CDR3 has 14 amino acids. CDR3 region: CASSSEGGYYGYTF. The DNA of the CDR3 is TGTGCCAGCAGTTCGGAAGGGGGTTACTATGGCTACACCTTC.

This clonotype appeared a few times. The chain is built from TRBV14 and TRBJ2-7; D is uncertain. Germline V gene lookup returns CDR1 SGHDN and CDR2 FVKESK. The V end lost 7 bases, the J end lost 1 base, and 11 bases lay between the germline ends. CDR3 size: 13 residues. The DNA for the CDR3 is TGTGCCAGCACGTCCAGCGATTCCTACGAGCAGTACTTC. This sequence encodes CASTSSDSYEQYF.

Only a few counts were recorded for this clonotype. The rearrangement links TRBV29-1 to TRBJ2-4, with 7 positions matching TRBD2. The germline gives CDR1 SQVTM, CDR2 ANQGSEA. Trimming removed 5 bases from V and 6 bases from J; junction bases left unmatched: 4. The CDR3 is 12 residues long. DNA for the CDR3: TGCAGCGTTAGGGAGGGGCTAAACATTCAGTACTTC. This codes for CSVREGLNIQYF.

This chain uses TRBV7-3 with TRBJ2-5; 9 nucleotides agree with TRBD1. The CDR3 sequence is 14 residues long. V trimming: 6 bases; J trimming: 7 bases; junction bases outside the gene matches: 9. CDR1 is SGHTA, CDR2 FQGTGA, per germline. Here the CDR3 reads CASRSTGGEGTQYF. DNA of the CDR3: TGTGCCAGCAGATCCACAGGGGGCGAAGGGACCCAGTACTTC.

Many counts were recorded for this clonotype. The chain carries TRBV29-1 and TRBJ2-1, with 7 bases fitting TRBD1. The germline V gene encodes CDR1 SQVTM and CDR2 ANQGSEA. This CDR3 comprises 17 residues. J gave up 3 bases and V 4 bases, and 15 bases lay outside the gene matches. DNA for the CDR3: TGCAGCGTTGGGATCGACAGGGTATCAGCGTTCTACAATGAGCAGTTCTTC. This codes for CSVGIDRVSAFYNEQFF.

This clonotype was seen repeatedly, ten times or more. The chain links TRBV5-1 to TRBJ1-1; D is ambiguous. The CDR3 loop spans 11 amino acids. The V and J ends lost 1 base and 8 bases respectively, with 6 bases between them. Germline-derived CDR1 and CDR2 are SGHRS and YFSETQ. The CDR3 protein is CASSLKAEAFF. The CDR3 region has the DNA TGCGCCAGCAGCTTGAAAGCAGAAGCTTTCTTT.

This chain connects TRBV7-9 to TRBJ2-7, with 12 bases fitting TRBD1. CDR3 size: 15 residues. Losses at the gene ends were 2 bases for V and 4 bases for J; bases not matched to a gene: 3. The V gene's germline CDR1 is SEHNR and CDR2 FQNEAQ (reference sequence). In nucleotides, the CDR3 is TGTGCCAGCAGCTTATTGGGACAGGGGGCTTACGAGCAGTACTTC. Encoded protein: CASSLLGQGAYEQYF.

The chain is built from TRBV12-3 or TRBV12-4 and TRBJ1-6; no firm D call. V was cut by 4 bases and J by 0 bases, with 16 bases left in between. The CDR3 is 18 residues long. The CDR3 region is CASSSLPRKSSYNSPLHF. The CDR3 region has the DNA TGTGCCAGCAGTTCCCTGCCTAGGAAGAGCTCCTATAATTCACCCCTCCACTTT.

This sequence joins TRBV9 and TRBJ1-5; D not resolved. Trimming pared 0 bases from V and 2 bases from J, leaving 6 bases between. The CDR3 is 14 amino acids. Germline V gives CDR1 SGDLS, CDR2 YYNGEE. This CDR3 reads CASSVGFGNQPQHF. The CDR3 DNA sequence: TGTGCCAGCAGCGTAGGGTTCGGCAATCAGCCCCAGCATTTT. The full variable domain, completed using reference TRBV9 and TRBJ1-5, is DSGVTQTPKHLITATGQRVTLRCSPRSGDLSVYWYQQSLDQGLQFLIQYYNGEERAKGNILERFSAQQFPDLHSELNLSSLELGDSALYFCASSVGFGNQPQHFGDGTRLSIL.

In this sample, this clonotype turned up a few times. This chain joins TRBV4-1 and TRBJ2-7, with 12 bases lining up with TRBD2. Germline values: CDR1 MGHRA, CDR2 YSYEKL. V shed 2 bases and J 8 bases; nucleotides not matched to a gene: 10. This CDR3 has 16 residues. Written as DNA, the CDR3 is TGCGCCAGCAGCCAAAGTCCTTCTAGCGGGAGGGCCAAGCAGTACTTC. Translation: CASSQSPSSGRAKQYF.

V usage is TRBV12-3 or TRBV12-4 and J usage is TRBJ2-1; possibly TRBD1 for D (5 bases). Trimming took off 8 bases at V and 4 bases at J, with 18 bases between the two ends. The CDR3 has 15 amino acids. The DNA of the CDR3 is TGTGCCAGCCACGTATGGAGACAGAAATACAATGAGCAGTTCTTC. Translated: CASHVWRQKYNEQFF.

The genes are TRBV29-1 and TRBJ1-1; unclear D gene. Germline CDR1 reads SQVTM; CDR2 reads ANQGSEA. The CDR3 runs to 12 residues. V was shortened by 1 base and J by 1 base, with 4 bases between the two germline ends. In DNA form, the CDR3 reads TGCAGCGTTGAAGGCACGAACACTGAAGCTTTCTTT. Amino acid sequence: CSVEGTNTEAFF.

In this sample, this clonotype turned up a few times. The rearrangement links TRBV5-5 to TRBJ2-5; maybe TRBD2 (6 bases). There are 16 residues in the CDR3. The germline CDR1 and CDR2 sequences are SGHKS and YYEKEE (reference sequence). The ends were cut back, 4 bases at V and 3 bases at J, with 19 bases in the middle. CDR3 sequence reads: CASSLLKRVPKETQYF. CDR3 coding DNA: TGTGCCAGCAGCCTATTAAAGCGGGTCCCGAAAGAGACCCAGTACTTC.

The gene calls are TRBV6-1 and TRBJ2-7, with D hard to call. From germline, CDR1 is MNHNS and CDR2 SASEGT. V was clipped by 6 bases and J by 5 bases, with 26 bases between them. The CDR3 runs to 17 residues. The CDR3 DNA reads TGTGCCAGCAGCCGCGGTGAGGAGAGAGAGGTAGACCACGAGCAGTACTTC. This sequence encodes CASSRGEEREVDHEQYF.

V gene TRBV9 combines with J gene TRBJ2-1; 13 nucleotides match TRBD2. Per germline, CDR1 SGDLS and CDR2 YYNGEE. With 4 bases clipped from V and 8 bases from J, the junction kept 9 bases outside the gene matches. There are 16 residues in the CDR3. Written as DNA, the CDR3 is TGTGCCAGCAGCTCCCGGACTAGCGGGAGAGGGGATGAGCAGTTCTTC. This codes for CASSSRTSGRGDEQFF.

This chain joins TRBV5-1 and TRBJ2-7; the match to TRBD1 covers 7 bases. The CDR3 has 15 residues. Trimming cost V 4 bases and J 4 bases; bases outside gene matches: 11. Germline CDR1 and CDR2: SGHRS and YFSETQ. The CDR3 DNA follows: TGCGCCAGCAGCATTACCCGAGGGGGCAGATACGAGCAGTACTTC. It yields the protein CASSITRGGRYEQYF.

The J gene is TRBJ2-1, the V gene TRBV3-1; D is undetermined. The CDR3 loop spans 17 amino acids. Trimming took 1 base from V and 0 from J, leaving 13 bases between them. Germline V gene sequence: CDR1 LGHDT, CDR2 YNNKEL (reference sequence). CDR3 region: CASSQVGTLNSYNEQFF. The DNA for the CDR3 is TGTGCCAGCAGCCAAGTCGGAACCCTGAACTCCTACAATGAGCAGTTCTTC.

The chain carries TRBV5-1 and TRBJ1-1, with 8 nucleotides matching TRBD1. V trimming: 1 base; J trimming: 0 bases; junction bases outside the gene matches: 11. Germline CDR1 SGHRS, CDR2 YFSETQ. CDR3 length equals 18 residues. CDR3 protein: CASSLSGQAYSMNTEAFF. In DNA form, the CDR3 reads TGCGCCAGCAGCTTGTCGGGACAGGCCTATAGTATGAACACTGAAGCTTTCTTT.

This clonotype has a handful of counts. The chain links TRBV6-1 to TRBJ2-3, with 9 bases fitting TRBD2. This CDR3 contains 17 residues. V dropped 0 bases and J dropped 6; count of bases not matched to a gene: 10. Germline values: CDR1 MNHNS, CDR2 SASEGT. The CDR3 DNA sequence: TGTGCCAGCAGTGAAGCGGGTGCTAGCGGGGTGAGGGATACGCAGTATTTT. Translating it yields CASSEAGASGVRDTQYF.